Detailed here is one TCR beta chain. The clone's antigen remains unknown. No much larger clone is present one base from it, and per-base qualities are unavailable. The data belong to a study of shared clonotypes between healthy human individuals (dated by TCRdb to 2020 to 2021). Describing the broader study: A few men and a couple of women, aged 18 to 49 years, made up the cohort. The study deeply sequenced blood TCR repertoires of five healthy adults to estimate repertoire size and the extent of clonotype sharing between individuals. Libraries were prepared and TCR repertoires were sequenced by different laboratories using diverse techniques, in order to increase sequencing depth and limit assay-specific biases. Per donor, leukapheresis produced somewhere between about 0.9 and 9.5 billion PBMCs.

What the authors observed across the whole study: Because the study included only a small number of donors, the genetic and exposure-history diversity represented was limited. Sampling was restricted to blood, and TCR repertoires in tissues likely differ from the TCR repertoires found in blood. Pairwise subsampling led to the expectation that sequencing depth would affect the degree of clonotype sharing among donors.

The CDR3, from cysteine to phenylalanine, totals 18 residues. The kept DNA is CDR3 alone, 54 bases in frame from the first base. The germline V end is reduced by 5 bases and the J end by 6 bases; junction bases left unmatched: 18. Taken from the germline V gene (reference sequence), the CDR1 and CDR2 loops are LNHDA and SQIVND. Using the deep immunoSEQ assay, multiplex PCR amplified TCR CDR3 regions from genomic DNA. Genomic DNA extracted from each cell subset was distributed evenly over all wells of several immunoSEQ 96-well plates, and each plate served as one replicate. For unsorted PBMC, each replicate PCR was loaded with roughly 270 ng genomic DNA, equivalent to roughly 31,000 T cell genomes. Unsorted PBMC genomic DNA was sequenced across ten immunoSEQ deep assay plates. The purified libraries were quantified using a Qubit 3.0 fluorometer, sized with a Bioanalyzer 2100, and then quantified again using the KAPA Library Quantification kit. A separate single-read 150-cycle Illumina NextSeq 550 flow cell was used to sequence each immunoSEQ 96-well plate. In the original analysis: The immunoSEQ output contained only junctional sequences without quality scores, so filtering could not match that applied to full-length reads. To assign V/J genes and CDR3, sequences were annotated against IMGT germline references using PyIR, a Python wrapper for IgBLAST v1.9. Reads with weak V/J assignments (E-value above 1e-6), missing CDR3, stop codons, out-of-frame junctions, or ambiguous translated residues were removed. V3J clonotypes were defined by identical inferred V gene, J gene, and CDR3 amino acid sequence. Percentage overlap between repertoires was computed as shared unique clonotypes divided by the size of the smaller repertoire. RTK rarefaction, the Chao1 estimator, and Recon v2.1 estimates of unobserved clonotypes were used to assess repertoire richness. TCRdb retrieved this table from immuneACCESS and kept in-frame rearrangements only. Not all clones are present; in checked studies, unresolved V genes account for under half, and no reason is known for the remainder. V, J and clone size are those of that table, while D and trimming were read from the DNA. For this sample there are about 450,000 clones; roughly 85% appear just once. The ten largest clones capture approximately 12% of the sample.

Healthy HIV-negative adults with no recently reported acute infections or vaccinations were included as donors. Only Caucasian adults living in Nashville, Tennessee, USA were represented among the donors. In the unsorted samples, 87 million or so PBMCs were counted, and genomic DNA was extracted using the QIAamp DNA Blood Mini kit. Blood was obtained by leukapheresis, after which PBMCs were separated by Ficoll-Histopaque density gradient centrifugation and cryopreserved in liquid nitrogen vapor phase. Source material: PBMCs. In this chain, TRBV19 is recombined with TRBJ2-7; 11 bases in the middle match TRBD2. The TCR was taken from a woman between 35 and 50 years old in good health. Some clones in this sample may be carry-over from other donors' samples. The DNA reads TGTGCCAGTAGTGACCCCGGGACTAGCGGTACTTTGTCTGGCGAGCAGTACTTC. The resulting protein is CASSDPGTSGTLSGEQYF.